This is a list of T cell receptor beta chains from one sample in a study of T cells after yellow fever vaccination. TCRdb called the 5' RACE reads again in MiXCR, with one record for every CDR3 protein. Of hundreds of thousands of distinct CDR3 sequences in the sample, about 12% were seen once. The material was PBMCs, obtained on the day of the yellow fever booster vaccination. The receptors here all came from a man aged 25 to 45 who received the YFV17D yellow fever vaccine. Each CDR3 is given with its conserved first and last residue. D genes are given only for firm matches. Not all rows give a size; the values are once, few, many and, for expanded clones, a class.

>NA|few|TRBV11-2|TRBJ2-7
TGTGCCAGCAGCTCCCCCCGGGACAACTCCTACGAGCAGTACTTC
CASSSPRDNSYEQYF
>NA|few|TRBV18|TRBJ2-7
TGTGCCAGCTCACCATTATCTTCTCATCACCACGAGCAGTACTTC
CASSPLSSHHHEQYF
>NA|NA|TRBV20-1|TRBJ2-5
TGCAGTGCCTTACCGGTCCTAGAACAAGAGACCCAGTACTTC
CSALPVLEQETQYF
>NA|NA|TRBV7-2|TRBJ2-1
TGTGCCAGCAGCCCAAAGAATGAGCAGTTCTTC
CASSPKNEQFF
>NA|NA|TRBV29-1|TRBJ1-5
TGCAGCGTTGAGGGGGAGGATAGCAATCAGCCCCAGCATTTT
CSVEGEDSNQPQHF
>NA|few|TRBV3-1|TRBJ2-3
TGTGCCAGCAGCCCCCGACAGGTCACAGATACGCAGTATTTT
CASSPRQVTDTQYF
>NA|NA|TRBV20-1|TRBJ2-7
TGCAGTGCTATTGGGAACTACGAGCAGTACTTC
CSAIGNYEQYF
>TRBD1|few|TRBV7-2|TRBJ2-5
TGTGCCAGCAGCTTAGGATGGGACAGCCCATGGACCCAGTACTTC
CASSLGWDSPWTQYF
>NA|NA|TRBV7-2|TRBJ1-5
TGTGCCAGCAGCTTATCGAGCCGTCAAGGAACGATGGGGGGCGGCGTTCAGCCCCAGCATTTT
CASSLSSRQGTMGGGVQPQHF
>TRBD1|many|TRBV20-1|TRBJ2-3
TGCAGTGCTAGAGTACAGGGGACCGATACGCAGTATTTT
CSARVQGTDTQYF
>TRBD2|few|TRBV5-4|TRBJ2-3
TGTGCCAGCAGCTCGCGGGAGAGTACAGATACGCAGTATTTT
CASSSRESTDTQYF
>TRBD2|NA|TRBV5-1|TRBJ2-5
TGCGCCAGCAGCGCGGGACTAGCCCAAGAGACCCAGTACTTC
CASSAGLAQETQYF
>NA|many|TRBV4-3|TRBJ2-1
TGTGCCAGCAGCCAATCAGGGTCCTCCTACAATGAGCAGTTCTTC
CASSQSGSSYNEQFF
>NA|NA|TRBV7-2|TRBJ2-1
TGTGCCAGCAGCCCCGGGCGATTCTCGTACAATGAGCAGTTCTTC
CASSPGRFSYNEQFF
>NA|NA|TRBV5-4|TRBJ2-3
TGTGCCAGCAGCTTGTTTTGGGAAACAGATACGCAGTATTTT
CASSLFWETDTQYF
>TRBD1|few|TRBV18|TRBJ2-7
TGTGCCAGCTCACCACCAGACAGGGGGCGCGAGCAGTACTTC
CASSPPDRGREQYF
>NA|NA|TRBV10-3|TRBJ2-5
TGTGCCATCAGTGTTAAGCAAGAGACCCAGTACTTC
CAISVKQETQYF
>NA|NA|TRBV4-3|TRBJ1-1
TGCGCCAGCAGCCAAGAGCCCGACCTGCCGGGGGAAGCTTTCTTT
CASSQEPDLPGEAFF
>NA|NA|TRBV20-1|TRBJ2-2
TGCAGTGCTAGAGATCCGGCCCGAGCCCTCACCGGGGAGCTGTTTTTT
CSARDPARALTGELFF
>NA|NA|TRBV14|TRBJ2-2
TGTGCCAGCAGCCAAGAGTATGCCCGTGGGGAGCTGTTTTTT
CASSQEYARGELFF
>NA|NA|TRBV25-1|TRBJ2-7
TGTGCCAGCAGTGCAGAGGCACCCCGCTACGAGCAGTACTTC
CASSAEAPRYEQYF
>NA|NA|TRBV12-3/TRBV12-4|TRBJ2-6
TGTGCCAGCAGTTTCCTGAGCAGCCTGGGGATGACTTTC
CASSFLSSLGMTF
>NA|few|TRBV18|TRBJ2-1
TGTGCCAGCTCGTCAGCGGGTCTCCCCTACAATGAGCAGTTCTTC
CASSSAGLPYNEQFF
>NA|few|TRBV7-9|TRBJ2-5
TGTGCCAGCAGCAGGGTAGAGACCCAGTACTTC
CASSRVETQYF
>NA|once|TRBV4-2|TRBJ2-2
TGTGCCAGCAAAGGACTGGCCGGGGAGCTGTTTTTT
CASKGLAGELFF
>NA|many|TRBV7-6|TRBJ1-5
TGTGCCAGCAGCCCGGTAGGGGGGGAATTTAATCAGCCCCAGCATTTT
CASSPVGGEFNQPQHF
>NA|few|TRBV5-1|TRBJ2-1
TGCGCCACCCACCCCGGACACCGACTCGTACACAAAGGTTTCTCTGACAATGAGCAGTTCTTC
CATHPGHRLVHKGFSDNEQFF
>TRBD2|NA|TRBV28|TRBJ2-3
TGTGCCAGCAGTTTATCTGGACTAGCGGGAGAAGCAACTAGCACAGATACGCAGTATTTT
CASSLSGLAGEATSTDTQYF
>NA|many|TRBV12-3/TRBV12-4|TRBJ2-7
TGTGCCAGCAGTCCGGACTACCTTAGCTACGAGCAGTACTTC
CASSPDYLSYEQYF